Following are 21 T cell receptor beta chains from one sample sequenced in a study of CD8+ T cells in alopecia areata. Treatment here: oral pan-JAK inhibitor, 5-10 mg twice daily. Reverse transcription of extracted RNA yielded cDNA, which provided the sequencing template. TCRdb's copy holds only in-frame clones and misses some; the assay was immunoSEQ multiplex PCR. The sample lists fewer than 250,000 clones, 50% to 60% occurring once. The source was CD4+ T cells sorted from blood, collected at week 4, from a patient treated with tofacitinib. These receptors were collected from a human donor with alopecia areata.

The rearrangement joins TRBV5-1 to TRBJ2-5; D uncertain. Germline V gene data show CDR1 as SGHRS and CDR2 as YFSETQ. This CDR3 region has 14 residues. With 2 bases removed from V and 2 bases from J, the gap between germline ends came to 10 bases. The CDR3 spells CASSFPESQETQYF. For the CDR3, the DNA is TGCGCCAGCAGCTTCCCTGAGAGTCAAGAGACCCAGTACTTC.

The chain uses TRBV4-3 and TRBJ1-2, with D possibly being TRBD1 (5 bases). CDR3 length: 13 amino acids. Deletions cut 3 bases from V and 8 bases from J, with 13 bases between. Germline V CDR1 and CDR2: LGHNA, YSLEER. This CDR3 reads CASSQIVGDGYTF. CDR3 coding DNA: TGCGCCAGCAGCCAGATAGTGGGGGACGGCTACACCTTC.

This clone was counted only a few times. Here the CDR3 reads CASSYWAGLNSYEQYF. CDR3 in DNA: TGTGCCAGCAGTTACTGGGCGGGACTAAACTCCTACGAGCAGTACTTC. V gene TRBV6-5 combines with J gene TRBJ2-7; 7 nucleotides match TRBD2. Unmatched junction bases numbered 6, after V lost 1 base and J lost 0 bases. The CDR3 is 16 residues long. The germline CDR1 and CDR2 sequences are MNHEY and SVGAGI.

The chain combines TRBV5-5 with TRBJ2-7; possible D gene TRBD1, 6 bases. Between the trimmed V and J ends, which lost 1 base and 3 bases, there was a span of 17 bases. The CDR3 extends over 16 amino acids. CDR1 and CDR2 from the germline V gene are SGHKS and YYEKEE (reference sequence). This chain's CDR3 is CASSLSGLTGNYEQYF. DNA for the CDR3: TGTGCCAGCAGCTTGAGCGGCCTGACAGGTAACTACGAGCAGTACTTC.

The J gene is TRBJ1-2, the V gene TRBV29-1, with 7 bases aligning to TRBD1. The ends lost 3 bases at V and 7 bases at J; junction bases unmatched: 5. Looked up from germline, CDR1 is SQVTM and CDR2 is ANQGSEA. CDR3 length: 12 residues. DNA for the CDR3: TGCAGCGTTGACGGGACAGATAGTGGCTACACCTTC. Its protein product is CSVDGTDSGYTF.

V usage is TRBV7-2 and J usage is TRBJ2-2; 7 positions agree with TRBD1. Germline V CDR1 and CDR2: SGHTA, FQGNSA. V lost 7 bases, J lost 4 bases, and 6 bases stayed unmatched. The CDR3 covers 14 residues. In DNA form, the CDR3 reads TGTGCCAGCACCCGGGACAGTAGCACCGGGGAGCTGTTTTTT. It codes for CASTRDSSTGELFF.

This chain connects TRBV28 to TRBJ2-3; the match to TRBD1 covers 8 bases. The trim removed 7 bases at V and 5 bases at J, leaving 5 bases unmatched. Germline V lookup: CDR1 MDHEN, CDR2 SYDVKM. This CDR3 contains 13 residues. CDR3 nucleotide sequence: TGTGCCAGCACCCTGACAGGGGTAGATACGCAGTATTTT. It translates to CASTLTGVDTQYF.

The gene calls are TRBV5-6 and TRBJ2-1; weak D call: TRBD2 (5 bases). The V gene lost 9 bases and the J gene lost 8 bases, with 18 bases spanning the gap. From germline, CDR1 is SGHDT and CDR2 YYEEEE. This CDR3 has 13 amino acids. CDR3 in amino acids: CATEGGPRHEQFF. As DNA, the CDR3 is TGTGCCACCGAGGGTGGTCCCAGGCATGAGCAGTTCTTC.

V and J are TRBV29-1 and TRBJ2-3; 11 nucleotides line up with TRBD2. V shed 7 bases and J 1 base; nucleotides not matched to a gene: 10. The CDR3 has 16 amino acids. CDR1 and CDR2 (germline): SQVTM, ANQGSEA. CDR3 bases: TGCAGCGGGTCTCGTGGGACTAGCGGACGCACAGATACGCAGTATTTT. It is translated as CSGSRGTSGRTDTQYF.

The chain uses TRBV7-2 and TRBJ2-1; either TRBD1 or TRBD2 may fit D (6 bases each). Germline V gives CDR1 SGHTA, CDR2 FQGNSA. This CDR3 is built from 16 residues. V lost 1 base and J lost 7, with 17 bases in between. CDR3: CASSLVWGAGLNEQFF. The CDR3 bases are TGTGCCAGCAGCTTAGTGTGGGGGGCCGGTTTAAATGAGCAGTTCTTC. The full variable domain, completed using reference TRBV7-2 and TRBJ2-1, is GAGVSQSPSNKVTEKGKDVELRCDPISGHTALYWYRQSLGQGLEFLIYFQGNSAPDKSGLPSDRFSAERTGGSVSTLTIQRTQQEDSAVYLCASSLVWGAGLNEQFFGPGTRLTVL.

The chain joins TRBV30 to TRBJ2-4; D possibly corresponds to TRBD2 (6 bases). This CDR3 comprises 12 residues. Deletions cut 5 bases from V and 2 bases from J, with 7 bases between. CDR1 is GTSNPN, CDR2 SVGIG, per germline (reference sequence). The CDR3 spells CAWREPKNIQYF. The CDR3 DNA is TGTGCCTGGCGGGAGCCCAAAAACATTCAGTACTTC.

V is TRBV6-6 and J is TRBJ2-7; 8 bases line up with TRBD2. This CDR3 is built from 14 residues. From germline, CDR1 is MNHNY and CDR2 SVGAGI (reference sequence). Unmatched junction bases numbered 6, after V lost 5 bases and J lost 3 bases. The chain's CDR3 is CASSPTSGNYEQYF. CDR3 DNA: TGTGCCAGCAGTCCAACTAGCGGCAACTACGAGCAGTACTTC.

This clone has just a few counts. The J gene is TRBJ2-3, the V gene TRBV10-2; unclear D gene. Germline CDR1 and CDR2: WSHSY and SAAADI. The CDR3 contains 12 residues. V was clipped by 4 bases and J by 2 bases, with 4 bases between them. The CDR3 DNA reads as TGCGCCAGCAGTGGGGTCACAGATACGCAGTATTTT. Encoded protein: CASSGVTDTQYF.

CDR3 sequence reads: CASSDSGLGGNIQYF. The CDR3 region has the DNA TGTGCCAGCAGCGACTCGGGACTTGGTGGGAACATTCAGTACTTC. The chain employs TRBV2 and TRBJ2-4; D possibly corresponds to TRBD2 (6 bases). The CDR3 sequence is 15 residues long. The germline V and J ends were trimmed by 6 bases and 7 bases, with 19 bases remaining between them. The germline CDR1 and CDR2 sequences are SNHLY and FYNNEI.

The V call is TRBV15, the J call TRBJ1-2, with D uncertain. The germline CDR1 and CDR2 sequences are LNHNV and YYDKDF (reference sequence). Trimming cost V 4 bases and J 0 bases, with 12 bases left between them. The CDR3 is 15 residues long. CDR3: CATSTLQRANYGYTF. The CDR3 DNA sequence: TGTGCCACCAGCACCCTACAGAGAGCTAACTATGGCTACACCTTC.

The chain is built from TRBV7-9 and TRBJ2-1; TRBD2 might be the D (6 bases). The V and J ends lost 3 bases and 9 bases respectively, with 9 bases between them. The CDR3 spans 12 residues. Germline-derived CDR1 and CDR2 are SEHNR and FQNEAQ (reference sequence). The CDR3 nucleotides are TGTGCCAGCAGCTTTAGCGGAGGTGAGCAGTTCTTC. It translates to CASSFSGGEQFF. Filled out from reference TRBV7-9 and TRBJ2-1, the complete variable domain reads DTGVSQNPRHKITKRGQNVTFRCDPISEHNRLYWYRQTLGQGPEFLTYFQNEAQLEKSRLLSDRFSAERPKGSFSTLEIQRTEQGDSAMYLCASSFSGGEQFFGPGTRLTVL.

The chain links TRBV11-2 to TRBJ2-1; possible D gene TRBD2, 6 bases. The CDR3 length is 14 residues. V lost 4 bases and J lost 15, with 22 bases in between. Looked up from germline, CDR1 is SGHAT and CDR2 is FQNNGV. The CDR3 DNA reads TGTGCCAGCAGCTCCACCTCCGGGACTCAGGTCCCGTTCTTC. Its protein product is CASSSTSGTQVPFF.

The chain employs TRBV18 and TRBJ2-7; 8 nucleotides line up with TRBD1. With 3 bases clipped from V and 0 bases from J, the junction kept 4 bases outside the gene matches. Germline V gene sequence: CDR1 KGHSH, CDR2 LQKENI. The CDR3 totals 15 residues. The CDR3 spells CASSPGQGLSYEQYF. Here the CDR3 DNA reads TGTGCCAGCTCACCCGGACAGGGCCTCTCCTACGAGCAGTACTTC.

The CDR3 protein is CASEEAGGGQFF. The DNA of the CDR3 is TGTGCCAGTGAGGAGGCGGGAGGGGGGCAGTTCTTC. V gene TRBV19 combines with J gene TRBJ2-1, with 9 bases lining up with TRBD2. Trimming cost V 8 bases and J 12 bases; bases outside gene matches: 8. Germline CDR1 reads LNHDA; CDR2 reads SQIVND (reference sequence). This CDR3 is built from 12 residues.

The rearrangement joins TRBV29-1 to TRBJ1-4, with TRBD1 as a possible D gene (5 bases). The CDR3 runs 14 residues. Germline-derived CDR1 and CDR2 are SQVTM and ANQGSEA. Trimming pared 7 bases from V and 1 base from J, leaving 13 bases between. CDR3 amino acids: CSGLFGGTNEKLFF. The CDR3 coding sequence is TGCAGCGGGCTATTCGGGGGAACTAATGAAAAACTGTTTTTT.

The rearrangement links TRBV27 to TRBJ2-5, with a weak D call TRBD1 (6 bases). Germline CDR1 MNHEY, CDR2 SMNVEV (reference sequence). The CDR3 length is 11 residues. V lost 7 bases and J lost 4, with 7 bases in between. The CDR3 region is CASIRGETQYF. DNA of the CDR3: TGTGCCAGCATCAGGGGAGAGACCCAGTACTTC.